This passage covers 9 T cell receptor beta chains from one sample sequenced in a study of cytomegalovirus exposure and HLA in healthy donors. PCR was performed using 60 Vbeta and 13 Jbeta primers. Repertoires were generated with immunoSEQ multiplex PCR, while TCRdb's copy carries only in-frame clones and drops some. The specimen's table records 100,000 to 150,000 clones. Material for sequencing was PBMCs. The receptors originated from a man aged 18 to 35 in good health and CMV-seronegative.

The V gene is TRBV27, the J gene TRBJ2-7; 8 bases align to TRBD1. The CDR3 is made up of 16 amino acids. J lost 4 bases, V lost 5 bases, and 13 bases had no gene match. Germline CDR1 MNHEY, CDR2 SMNVEV (reference sequence). DNA for the CDR3: TGTGCCAGCAGTGGGTGGGACAGGACCTCTAAGTACGAGCAGTACTTC. The encoded protein is CASSGWDRTSKYEQYF.

This chain uses TRBV7-2 with TRBJ2-7; D possibly corresponds to TRBD2 (6 bases). Trimming took 0 bases from V and 3 from J, leaving 9 bases between them. The CDR3 extends over 14 amino acids. The germline gives CDR1 SGHTA, CDR2 FQGNSA. The CDR3 DNA is TGTGCCAGCAGCTTAGCACTAGCACTCTACGAGCAGTACTTC. It encodes CASSLALALYEQYF. The full variable domain, with the rest looked up from reference TRBV7-2 and TRBJ2-7, is GAGVSQSPSNKVTEKGKDVELRCDPISGHTALYWYRQSLGQGLEFLIYFQGNSAPDKSGLPSDRFSAERTGGSVSTLTIQRTQQEDSAVYLCASSLALALYEQYFGPGTRLTVT.

The chain couples TRBV28 to TRBJ1-6; 9 nucleotides match TRBD1. V trimming: 3 bases; J trimming: 8 bases; junction bases outside the gene matches: 11. Germline V CDR1 and CDR2: MDHEN, SYDVKM. The CDR3 contains 17 residues. The CDR3 protein is CASSFPMTGTGYSPLHF. CDR3 nucleotide sequence: TGTGCCAGCAGTTTCCCTATGACCGGGACAGGGTATTCACCCCTCCACTTT.

This chain connects TRBV15 to TRBJ2-7, with TRBD1 matching 12 bases. This CDR3 comprises 16 residues. Germline V lookup: CDR1 LNHNV, CDR2 YYDKDF (reference sequence). After removal of 3 bases from V and 6 bases from J, the junction contained 9 bases not matched to a gene. CDR3 bases: TGTGCCACCAGCAGGGGGGTGGGACAGGGGGCTAGCGAGCAGTACTTC. Residues: CATSRGVGQGASEQYF. Using reference TRBV15 and TRBJ2-7 for the parts outside the CDR3, the full variable domain is DAMVIQNPRYQVTQFGKPVTLSCSQTLNHNVMYWYQQKSSQAPKLLFHYYDKDFNNEADTPDNFQSRRPNTSFCFLDIRSPGLGDTAMYLCATSRGVGQGASEQYFGPGTRLTVT.

The chain joins TRBV19 to TRBJ1-5; D unclear. CDR3 length: 15 amino acids. V was pared by 3 bases and J by 1 base, with 10 bases between. CDR1 LNHDA and CDR2 SQIVND come from the germline V gene (reference sequence). The CDR3 sequence is CASSIRTTSNQPQHF. The DNA for the CDR3 is TGTGCCAGTAGTATTCGAACAACCAGCAATCAGCCCCAGCATTTT.

This rearrangement joins TRBV27 to TRBJ2-1; tentatively, D is TRBD2 (5 bases). The CDR3 consists of 15 residues. The germline V and J ends were trimmed by 8 bases and 3 bases, with 17 bases remaining between them. Germline V gene data show CDR1 as MNHEY and CDR2 as SMNVEV (reference sequence). CDR3 region: CASAFSGKGYNEQFF. The CDR3 coding sequence is TGTGCCAGCGCTTTCTCCGGGAAGGGCTACAATGAGCAGTTCTTC.

The rearrangement joins TRBV19 to TRBJ1-1, with D perhaps matching TRBD1 (5 bases). Germline V CDR1 and CDR2: LNHDA, SQIVND (reference sequence). This CDR3 is built from 16 residues. V was trimmed by 0 bases and J by 1 base, leaving 12 bases between them. The CDR3 here is CASSIDGWQGNTEAFF. The CDR3 nucleotides are TGTGCCAGTAGTATAGACGGCTGGCAGGGGAACACTGAAGCTTTCTTT. The full variable domain, its missing parts supplied by reference TRBV19 and TRBJ1-1, is DGGITQSPKYLFRKEGQNVTLSCEQNLNHDAMYWYRQDPGQGLRLIYYSQIVNDFQKGDIAEGYSVSREKKESFPLTVTSAQKNPTAFYLCASSIDGWQGNTEAFFGQGTRLTVV.

This rearrangement joins TRBV27 to TRBJ2-7; 8 bases align to TRBD1. The CDR3 is 15 residues long. CDR1 MNHEY and CDR2 SMNVEV come from the germline V gene (reference sequence). V trimming: 3 bases; J trimming: 1 base; junction bases outside the gene matches: 5. The CDR3 loop reads CASSFGQGGSYEQYF. The CDR3 DNA reads as TGTGCCAGCAGTTTTGGACAGGGTGGTTCCTACGAGCAGTACTTC.

This chain joins TRBV7-8 and TRBJ1-1; weak D call: TRBD1 (5 bases). Germline V gene lookup returns CDR1 SGHVS and CDR2 FQNEAQ. The CDR3 runs to 17 residues. Trimming stripped 5 bases from V and 0 bases from J, with 19 bases between. This CDR3 is CASSPRWGNPVNTEAFF. CDR3 sequence (DNA): TGTGCCAGCAGCCCCCGCTGGGGCAACCCCGTGAACACTGAAGCTTTCTTT.